These T cell receptor beta chains were read from a single sample in a study of cytomegalovirus exposure and HLA in healthy donors. TCRdb's table, derived via immunoSEQ multiplex PCR, lists solely in-frame clones and lacks some. The table includes about 70,000 clones, 60% to 80% detected once. Material: PBMCs. The receptors shown here come from a young man in good health and CMV-seronegative. CDR3s include the opening cysteine and the closing phenylalanine or tryptophan. A D gene is named only where the DNA matches it firmly. Clone size is shown for a subset of rows, as once, few, many or a class of expanded clone.

v_call	clone_size	j_call	d_call	cdr3_nt	cdr3_aa
TRBV4-1	-	TRBJ2-1	TRBD2	TGCGCCAGCAGCCAAGAACTAGCGAACAATGAGCAGTTCTTC	CASSQELANNEQFF
TRBV11-3	-	TRBJ2-1	-	TGTGCCAGCAGCCCCTTATCGGGGAGCTCCTACAATGAGCAGTTCTTC	CASSPLSGSSYNEQFF
TRBV19	few	TRBJ1-1	-	TGTGCCAGCCAGCAGGGGTTGGTCACTGAAGCTTTCTTT	CASQQGLVTEAFF
TRBV29-1	-	TRBJ2-1	-	TGCAGCGTTGTTTTTGGACAGAGCTCCTACAATGAGCAGTTCTTC	CSVVFGQSSYNEQFF
TRBV6-5	-	TRBJ1-5	TRBD1	TGTGCCAGCAGTTACTCGGGGACAGGGGTTGGTCAGCCCCAGCATTTT	CASSYSGTGVGQPQHF
TRBV18	-	TRBJ2-1	-	TGTGCCAGCTCACCCACAGACCCCAACAATGAGCAGTTCTTC	CASSPTDPNNEQFF
TRBV6-5	-	TRBJ2-1	TRBD1	TGTGCCAGCAGTCACAGGGGCCCCGGAATGGTACAGTTCTTC	CASSHRGPGMVQFF
TRBV7-7	-	TRBJ2-2	-	TGTGCCAGCAGCCCCACCATGGACTCCGGTCGGACCGGGGAGCTGTTTTTT	CASSPTMDSGRTGELFF
TRBV5-8	-	TRBJ2-7	TRBD2	TGTGCCAGCAGCTTTGGGGGGGTGGTGTCCTACGAGCAGTACTTC	CASSFGGVVSYEQYF
TRBV7-8	-	TRBJ1-2	TRBD1	TGTGCCAGCAGCTCCGACAGGGTCGGGTATGGCTACACCTTC	CASSSDRVGYGYTF
TRBV6-5	-	TRBJ1-1	TRBD1	TGTGCCAGCAGTTACCCCGGGACAGTGAACACTGAAGCTTTCTTT	CASSYPGTVNTEAFF
TRBV29-1	-	TRBJ2-3	TRBD1	TGCAGCGTTGAAGTCGTGGACAGGCCAAATACGCAGTATTTT	CSVEVVDRPNTQYF
TRBV29-1	-	TRBJ2-3	TRBD1	TGCAGCATCACCGGGACAGCCAATATCAGATCCACAGATACGCAGTATTTT	CSITGTANIRSTDTQYF
TRBV19	-	TRBJ1-2	-	TGTGCCAGTAGTGGAAGGGGTTCTATCTATGGCTACACCTTC	CASSGRGSIYGYTF
TRBV7-2	-	TRBJ1-1	TRBD1	TGTGCCAGCAGCACACGGACAGGGGGAGAGGGCACTGAAGCTTTCTTT	CASSTRTGGEGTEAFF
TRBV1	-	TRBJ2-3	-	TGCACCAGCAGCCAGGCCCTAGCGGTCACAGATACGCAGTATTTT	CTSSQALAVTDTQYF
TRBV15	-	TRBJ2-7	TRBD2	TGTGCCACCTCTTTGGGACTAGGGGACGAGCAGTACTTC	CATSLGLGDEQYF
TRBV20-1	-	TRBJ2-4	-	TGCAGTGCCCTCCTCGAAAACATTCAGTACTTC	CSALLENIQYF
TRBV5-4	few	TRBJ2-1	TRBD2	TGTGCCAGCAGCCTCCCGGGACTAGCGGGCAGTGAGCAGTTCTTC	CASSLPGLAGSEQFF
TRBV2	-	TRBJ2-5	-	TGTGCCAGCGCGAATGGTGTTTGGGAGACCCAGTACTTC	CASANGVWETQYF
TRBV7-9	-	TRBJ2-7	-	TGTGCCAGCACCCAAGGGGGGGCAGATTACGAGCAGTACTTC	CASTQGGADYEQYF
TRBV5-4	-	TRBJ1-6	-	TGTGCCAGCAGCCTGGACCGGGGGAATTCACCCCTCCACTTT	CASSLDRGNSPLHF